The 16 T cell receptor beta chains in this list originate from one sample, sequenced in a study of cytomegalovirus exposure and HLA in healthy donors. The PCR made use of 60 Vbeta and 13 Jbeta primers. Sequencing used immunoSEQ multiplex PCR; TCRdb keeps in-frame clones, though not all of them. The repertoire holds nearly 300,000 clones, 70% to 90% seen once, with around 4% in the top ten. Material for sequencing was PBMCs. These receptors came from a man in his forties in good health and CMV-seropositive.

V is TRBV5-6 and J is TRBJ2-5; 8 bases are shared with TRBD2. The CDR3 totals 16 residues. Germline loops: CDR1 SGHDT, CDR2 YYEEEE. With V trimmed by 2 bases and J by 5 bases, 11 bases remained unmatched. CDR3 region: CASSFTSGGVWETQYF. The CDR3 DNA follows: TGTGCCAGCAGCTTTACTAGCGGAGGTGTGTGGGAGACCCAGTACTTC.

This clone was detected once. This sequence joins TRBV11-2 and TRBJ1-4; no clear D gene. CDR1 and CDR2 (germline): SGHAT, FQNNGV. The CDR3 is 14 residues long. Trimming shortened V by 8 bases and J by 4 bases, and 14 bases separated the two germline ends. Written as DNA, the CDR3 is TGTGCCAGCCGCCCGAGCGGTGTTAATGAAAAACTGTTTTTT. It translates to CASRPSGVNEKLFF.

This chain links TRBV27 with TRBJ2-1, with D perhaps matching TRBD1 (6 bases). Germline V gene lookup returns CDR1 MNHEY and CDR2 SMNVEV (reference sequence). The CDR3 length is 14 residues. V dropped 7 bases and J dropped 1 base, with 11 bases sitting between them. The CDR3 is CASTLTGSYNEQFF. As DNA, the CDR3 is TGTGCCAGCACCTTAACAGGGTCCTACAATGAGCAGTTCTTC.

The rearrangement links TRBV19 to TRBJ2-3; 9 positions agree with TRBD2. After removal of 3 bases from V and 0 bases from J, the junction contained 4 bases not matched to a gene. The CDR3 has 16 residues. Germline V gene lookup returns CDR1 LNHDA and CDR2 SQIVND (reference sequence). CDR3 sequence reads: CASSMGLAGSTDTQYF. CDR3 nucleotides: TGTGCCAGTAGTATGGGGCTAGCGGGGAGCACAGATACGCAGTATTTT.

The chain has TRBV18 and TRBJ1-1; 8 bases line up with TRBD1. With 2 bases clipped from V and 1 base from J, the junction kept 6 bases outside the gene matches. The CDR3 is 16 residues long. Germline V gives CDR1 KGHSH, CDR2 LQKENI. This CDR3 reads CASSPGDRGGNTEAFF. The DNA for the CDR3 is TGTGCCAGCTCACCAGGTGACAGGGGCGGGAACACTGAAGCTTTCTTT. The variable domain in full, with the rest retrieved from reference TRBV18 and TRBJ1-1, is NAGVMQNPRHLVRRRGQEARLRCSPMKGHSHVYWYRQLPEEGLKFMVYLQKENIIDESGMPKERFSAEFPKEGPSILRIQQVVRGDSAAYFCASSPGDRGGNTEAFFGQGTRLTVV.

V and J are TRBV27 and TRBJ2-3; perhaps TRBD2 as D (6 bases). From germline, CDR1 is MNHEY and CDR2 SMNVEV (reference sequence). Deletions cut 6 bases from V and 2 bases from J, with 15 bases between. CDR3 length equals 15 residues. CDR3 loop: CASSQKGLLTDTQYF. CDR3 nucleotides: TGTGCCAGCAGCCAAAAGGGACTGCTCACAGATACGCAGTATTTT.

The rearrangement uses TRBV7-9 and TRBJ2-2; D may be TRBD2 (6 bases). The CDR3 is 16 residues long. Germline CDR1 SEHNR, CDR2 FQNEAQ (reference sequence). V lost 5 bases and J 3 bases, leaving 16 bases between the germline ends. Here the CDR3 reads CASSPLIGSDTGELFF. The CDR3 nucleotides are TGTGCCAGCAGCCCTCTAATCGGGAGTGACACCGGGGAGCTGTTTTTT.

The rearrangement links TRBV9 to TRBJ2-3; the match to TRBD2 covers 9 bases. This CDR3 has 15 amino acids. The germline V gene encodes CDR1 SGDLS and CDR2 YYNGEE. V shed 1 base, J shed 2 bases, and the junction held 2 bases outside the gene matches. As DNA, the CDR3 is TGTGCCAGCAGCGTACTAGCGGGGTACACAGATACGCAGTATTTT. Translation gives CASSVLAGYTDTQYF.

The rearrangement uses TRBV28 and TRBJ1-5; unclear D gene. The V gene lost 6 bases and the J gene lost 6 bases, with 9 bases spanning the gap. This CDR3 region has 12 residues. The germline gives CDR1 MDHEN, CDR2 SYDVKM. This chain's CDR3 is CASRSSSQPQHF. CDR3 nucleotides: TGTGCCAGCAGATCGTCTAGTCAGCCCCAGCATTTT.

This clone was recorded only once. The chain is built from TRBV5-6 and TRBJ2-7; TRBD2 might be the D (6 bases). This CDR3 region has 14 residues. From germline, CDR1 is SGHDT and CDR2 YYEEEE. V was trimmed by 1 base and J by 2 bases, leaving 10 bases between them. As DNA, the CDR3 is TGTGCCAGCAGCTTGCGGGGGTACCCCTACGAGCAGTACTTC. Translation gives CASSLRGYPYEQYF.

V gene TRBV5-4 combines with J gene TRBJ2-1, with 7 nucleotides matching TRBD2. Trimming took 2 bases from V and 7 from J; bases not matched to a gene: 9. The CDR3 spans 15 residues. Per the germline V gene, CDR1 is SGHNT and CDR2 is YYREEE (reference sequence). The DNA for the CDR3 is TGTGCCAGCAGCTTTTGGGGGAGGGCCACGAATGAGCAGTTCTTC. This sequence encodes CASSFWGRATNEQFF.

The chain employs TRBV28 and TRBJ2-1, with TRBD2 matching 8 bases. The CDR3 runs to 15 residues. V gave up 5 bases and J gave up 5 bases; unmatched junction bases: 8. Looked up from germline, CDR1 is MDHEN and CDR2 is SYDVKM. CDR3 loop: CASSLSGSIDNEQFF. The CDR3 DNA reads TGTGCCAGCAGTCTCAGCGGGAGTATCGACAATGAGCAGTTCTTC. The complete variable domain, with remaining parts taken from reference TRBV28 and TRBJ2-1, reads DVKVTQSSRYLVKRTGEKVFLECVQDMDHENMFWYRQDPGLGLRLIYFSYDVKMKEKGDIPEGYSVSREKKERFSLILESASTNQTSMYLCASSLSGSIDNEQFFGPGTRLTVL.

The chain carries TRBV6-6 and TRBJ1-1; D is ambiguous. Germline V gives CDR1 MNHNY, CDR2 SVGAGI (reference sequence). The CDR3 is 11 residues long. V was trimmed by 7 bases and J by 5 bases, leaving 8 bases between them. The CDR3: CASILLTEAFF. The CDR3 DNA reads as TGTGCCAGCATCCTCTTGACTGAAGCTTTCTTT.

CDR3 residues: CASSERGDGDHEQYF. CDR3 sequence (DNA): TGTGCCAGCAGCGAACGGGGGGACGGAGACCACGAGCAGTACTTC. The chain carries TRBV5-6 and TRBJ2-7; 7 nucleotides align to TRBD2. CDR3 length: 15 residues. J gave up 5 bases and V 4 bases, and 12 bases lay outside the gene matches. The V gene's germline CDR1 is SGHDT and CDR2 YYEEEE. Using reference TRBV5-6 and TRBJ2-7 for the parts outside the CDR3, the full variable domain is DAGVTQSPTHLIKTRGQQVTLRCSPKSGHDTVSWYQQALGQGPQFIFQYYEEEERQRGNFPDRFSGHQFPNYSSELNVNALLLGDSALYLCASSERGDGDHEQYFGPGTRLTVT.

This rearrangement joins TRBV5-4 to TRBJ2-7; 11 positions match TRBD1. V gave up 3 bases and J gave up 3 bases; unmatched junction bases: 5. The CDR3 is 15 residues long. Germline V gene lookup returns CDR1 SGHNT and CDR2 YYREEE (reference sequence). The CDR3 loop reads CASSSRDRGVYEQYF. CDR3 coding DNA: TGTGCCAGCAGCTCCCGGGACAGGGGGGTCTACGAGCAGTACTTC.

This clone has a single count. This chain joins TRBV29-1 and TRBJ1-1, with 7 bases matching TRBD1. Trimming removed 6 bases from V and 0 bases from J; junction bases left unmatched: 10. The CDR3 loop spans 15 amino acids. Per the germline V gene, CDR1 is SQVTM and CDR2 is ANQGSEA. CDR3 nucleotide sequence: TGCAGCGTATACCAAGTTGACAGGGTGAACACTGAAGCTTTCTTT. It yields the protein CSVYQVDRVNTEAFF.